Listed below are T cell receptor beta chains from one sample, sequenced in a study of blood T cell repertoires in COVID-19. Data came from immunoSEQ multiplex PCR; TCRdb stores just in-frame clones and leaves some out. Here the sample spans about 160,000 clones, under 95% being singletons. Specimen: peripheral blood. Receptors were obtained from a man aged 18 to 29 with acute or convalescent COVID-19. Both conserved end residues are part of each CDR3. Each record gives: V gene, J gene, clone size, D gene, CDR3 protein, CDR3 DNA. D genes are given only for firm matches. Rows give clone size only sometimes, using once, few, many, or a class for an expanded clone.

>TRBV5-1|TRBJ2-1|.|TRBD2
CASSLELAGGRNEQFF
TGCGCCAGCAGCCTCGAACTAGCGGGGGGGCGGAATGAGCAGTTCTTC
>TRBV4-2|TRBJ2-3|few|TRBD2
CASSQERREPITDTQYF
TGTGCCAGCAGCCAAGAACGGCGGGAGCCCATCACAGATACGCAGTATTTT
>TRBV10-3|TRBJ1-5|.|.
CAIGADSNQPQHF
TGTGCCATCGGGGCGGATAGCAATCAGCCCCAGCATTTT
>TRBV28|TRBJ1-5|.|.
CASSPSDSRNQPQHF
TGTGCCAGCAGCCCCTCGGACAGCCGGAATCAGCCCCAGCATTTT
>TRBV19|TRBJ2-3|.|.
CASSMGGRGTDTQYF
TGTGCCAGTAGTATGGGTGGGAGGGGGACAGATACGCAGTATTTT
>TRBV10-1|TRBJ1-1|.|.
CASRQDMNTEAFF
TGCGCCAGCAGACAGGACATGAACACTGAAGCTTTCTTT
>TRBV24-1|TRBJ1-1|.|.
CATSDPAGGTEAFF
TGTGCCACCAGTGACCCTGCGGGGGGCACTGAAGCTTTCTTT
>TRBV24-1|TRBJ2-2|.|TRBD2
CATSDPYSSGGAPGELFF
TGTGCCACCAGTGATCCGTATTCTAGCGGGGGGGCCCCCGGGGAGCTGTTTTTT
>TRBV5-1|TRBJ2-3|.|TRBD2
CASSLGNGGGTDTQYF
TGCGCCAGCAGCTTAGGAAATGGCGGGGGGACAGATACGCAGTATTTT
>TRBV4-2|TRBJ2-1|once|.
CASSQDSDNEQFF
TGTGCCAGCAGCCAGGACTCCGACAATGAGCAGTTCTTC
>TRBV6-1|TRBJ2-1|.|TRBD2
CASSERGGPPWEQFF
TGTGCCAGCAGTGAACGGGGAGGGCCTCCATGGGAGCAGTTCTTC
>TRBV11-2|TRBJ1-2|once|.
CASSSPGGGRGDGYTF
TGTGCCAGCAGCTCCCCAGGTGGAGGTCGAGGTGATGGCTACACCTTC
>TRBV4-2|TRBJ1-1|.|.
CASSQDVGGRLGTEAFF
TGTGCCAGCAGCCAAGATGTCGGGGGGCGGTTGGGGACTGAAGCTTTCTTT
>TRBV5-3|TRBJ1-6|.|TRBD1
CARSLSGGTRSYNSPLHF
TGTGCCAGAAGCTTGTCAGGGGGAACCCGCTCCTATAATTCACCCCTCCACTTT
>TRBV27|TRBJ1-1|few|.
CASSLIRGNTEAFF
TGTGCCAGCAGCCTGATTAGGGGGAACACTGAAGCTTTCTTT
>TRBV7-7|TRBJ2-7|.|TRBD1
CASSVRQGAEEQYF
TGTGCCAGCAGCGTCCGACAGGGGGCGGAGGAGCAGTACTTC
>TRBV5-1|TRBJ1-1|.|.
CASSSPPGGTEAFF
TGCGCCAGCAGCTCCCCCCCCGGAGGCACTGAAGCTTTCTTT
>TRBV4-1|TRBJ1-2|.|.
CASSQVKGLGPNYGYTF
TGCGCCAGCAGCCAAGTCAAGGGGTTGGGGCCTAACTATGGCTACACCTTC
>TRBV30|TRBJ1-1|.|TRBD1
CAWSGQGISEAFF
TGTGCCTGGTCCGGACAGGGGATCTCTGAAGCTTTCTTT
>TRBV5-4|TRBJ1-5|few|.
CASSFGGGSPEQPQHF
TGTGCCAGCAGCTTCGGGGGGGGGAGCCCGGAGCAGCCCCAGCATTTT